This passage covers 11 T cell receptor beta chains from one sample sequenced in a study of T cells after yellow fever vaccination. From the 5' RACE reads, TCRdb called clonotypes with MiXCR, one entry per CDR3 protein. The data hold 300,000 to 400,000 distinct CDR3 sequences, with about an eighth observed a single time. The sequenced sample was CD4+ T cells sorted from PBMCs, obtained 15 days after the yellow fever booster vaccination. The receptors here all came from a man between 18 and 29 years old who received the YFV17D yellow fever vaccine.

This clonotype came up many times. This chain joins TRBV20-1 and TRBJ1-1, with D possibly TRBD1 on 5 matching bases. Germline CDR1 reads DFQATT; CDR2 reads SNEGSKA (reference sequence). With 1 base removed from V and 1 base from J, the gap between germline ends came to 10 bases. There are 14 residues in the CDR3. The CDR3 is CSARVWGPNTEAFF. The CDR3, as DNA: TGCAGTGCTAGAGTCTGGGGACCGAACACTGAAGCTTTCTTT.

In this sample, this clonotype turned up a few times. V is TRBV18 and J is TRBJ1-6; D perhaps matches TRBD1 (5 bases). The V end lost 5 bases, the J end lost 5 bases, and 7 bases lay between the germline ends. CDR1 is KGHSH, CDR2 LQKENI, per germline. This CDR3 region has 13 residues. This CDR3 is CASSVQDNSPLHF. DNA for the CDR3: TGTGCCAGCTCAGTACAGGATAATTCACCCCTCCACTTT.

The V gene is TRBV5-1, the J gene TRBJ1-5; maybe TRBD1 (6 bases). The CDR3 spans 15 residues. Germline-derived CDR1 and CDR2 are SGHRS and YFSETQ. V gave up 0 bases and J gave up 7 bases, with 14 bases separating them. The CDR3 protein is CASSLVAGVGQPQHF. For the CDR3, the DNA is TGCGCCAGCAGCTTGGTGGCAGGGGTGGGACAGCCCCAGCATTTT.

This clonotype was recorded a few times. This chain links TRBV6-2 or TRBV6-3 with TRBJ2-1; possibly TRBD1 or TRBD2 for D (5 bases each). The length of the CDR3 is 14 residues. The germline V gene encodes CDR1 MNHEY and CDR2 SVGEGT. The ends were cut back, 4 bases at V and 10 bases at J, with 17 bases in the middle. The CDR3 reads CASSSRDPANEQFF. DNA for the CDR3: TGTGCCAGCAGTTCCCGGGACCCCGCGAACGAGCAGTTCTTC.

V is TRBV13 and J is TRBJ2-7; 12 bases line up with TRBD1. The V gene end was trimmed by 8 bases and the J gene end by 0 bases; junction bases not matched to a gene: 20. The CDR3 extends over 20 amino acids. Germline CDR1 is PRHDT and CDR2 is FYEKMQ (reference sequence). DNA for the CDR3: TGTGCCAGCGTCTATTGGGACAGGGGGCGTCTAGCGGGGGTCTCCTACGAGCAGTACTTC. This encodes CASVYWDRGRLAGVSYEQYF.

This clonotype appeared a few times. The chain links TRBV5-1 to TRBJ2-1; 11 bases agree with TRBD2. Germline CDR1 is SGHRS and CDR2 is YFSETQ. The CDR3 totals 15 residues. V lost 4 bases to trimming and J lost 6 bases; unmatched junction nucleotides: 6. The DNA for the CDR3 is TGCGCCAGCAGCCGCCTCGGGACTAGCGGCAATGAGCAGTTCTTC. Protein: CASSRLGTSGNEQFF.

A few counts support this clonotype. The rearrangement joins TRBV29-1 to TRBJ2-5, with D unresolved. This CDR3 spans 14 amino acids. Germline loops: CDR1 SQVTM, CDR2 ANQGSEA. Trimming stripped 4 bases from V and 5 bases from J, with 17 bases between. Written as DNA, the CDR3 is TGCAGCGTTGGCCCCCCTCAAGGATGGGAGACCCAGTACTTC. Translated: CSVGPPQGWETQYF. The whole variable domain, remainder taken from reference TRBV29-1 and TRBJ2-5, is SAVISQKPSRDICQRGTSLTIQCQVDSQVTMMFWYRQQPGQSLTLIATANQGSEATYESGFVIDKFPISRPNLTFSTLTVSNMSPEDSSIYLCSVGPPQGWETQYFGPGTRLLVL.

This clonotype was found a few times. This chain links TRBV9 with TRBJ2-5; TRBD2 matches 7 bases. This CDR3 is 16 amino acids long. Germline V lookup: CDR1 SGDLS, CDR2 YYNGEE. After removal of 0 bases from V and 4 bases from J, the junction contained 9 bases not matched to a gene. The CDR3 bases are TGTGCCAGCAGCGTAGTCGGCCAGGGAGGGGTAGAGACCCAGTACTTC. Encoded protein: CASSVVGQGGVETQYF. Complete variable domain (other parts from reference TRBV9 and TRBJ2-5): DSGVTQTPKHLITATGQRVTLRCSPRSGDLSVYWYQQSLDQGLQFLIQYYNGEERAKGNILERFSAQQFPDLHSELNLSSLELGDSALYFCASSVVGQGGVETQYFGPGTRLLVL.

The chain uses TRBV7-9 and TRBJ2-3, with D possibly being TRBD1 (6 bases). CDR1 SEHNR and CDR2 FQNEAQ come from the germline V gene (reference sequence). The germline V and J ends were trimmed by 5 bases and 0 bases, with 12 bases remaining between them. The CDR3 runs 15 residues. The CDR3 loop is CASSPRDTSTDTQYF. The CDR3, as DNA: TGTGCCAGCAGCCCCCGGGACACTAGCACAGATACGCAGTATTTT.

CDR3 sequence reads: CASSLVPATHNEQFF. As DNA, the CDR3 is TGTGCCAGCAGCTTGGTTCCCGCGACTCACAATGAGCAGTTCTTC. The genes are TRBV5-6 and TRBJ2-1; D gene unclear. This CDR3 has 15 amino acids. From germline, CDR1 is SGHDT and CDR2 YYEEEE. The germline V and J ends were trimmed by 0 bases and 5 bases, with 12 bases remaining between them.

The gene calls are TRBV11-2 and TRBJ2-5; D unresolved. This CDR3 spans 15 amino acids. Germline V gene lookup returns CDR1 SGHAT and CDR2 FQNNGV. V was pared by 1 base and J by 3 bases, with 12 bases between. This chain's CDR3 is CASSLGVLREETQYF. CDR3 nucleotides: TGTGCCAGCAGCTTAGGGGTACTTAGGGAAGAGACCCAGTACTTC.